The present T cell receptor beta chain was sequenced within a study of blood T cells in healthy people across ages. CDR3 length equals 13 residues. V shed 7 bases, J shed 13 bases, and the junction held 12 bases outside the gene matches. Collection of around 9.3 milliliters of peripheral blood was performed for each donor. Through a sample-barcoded 5' primer and a J-beta primer mix, a second PCR was run for roughly 6 to 11 cycles. TCRdb recomputed calls from the 5' RACE reads with MiXCR, one row per CDR3 protein. The table has 790,000 or so distinct CDR3 sequences, around three fifths seen once. The source material was blood. The clonotype originates from a man aged 40-55 years in good health. The chain couples TRBV12-3 or TRBV12-4 to TRBJ2-4; the match to TRBD1 covers 8 bases. This CDR3 is CASTKTGGLPQYF. The CDR3 coding sequence is TGTGCCAGCACCAAAACAGGGGGTCTTCCCCAGTACTTC.